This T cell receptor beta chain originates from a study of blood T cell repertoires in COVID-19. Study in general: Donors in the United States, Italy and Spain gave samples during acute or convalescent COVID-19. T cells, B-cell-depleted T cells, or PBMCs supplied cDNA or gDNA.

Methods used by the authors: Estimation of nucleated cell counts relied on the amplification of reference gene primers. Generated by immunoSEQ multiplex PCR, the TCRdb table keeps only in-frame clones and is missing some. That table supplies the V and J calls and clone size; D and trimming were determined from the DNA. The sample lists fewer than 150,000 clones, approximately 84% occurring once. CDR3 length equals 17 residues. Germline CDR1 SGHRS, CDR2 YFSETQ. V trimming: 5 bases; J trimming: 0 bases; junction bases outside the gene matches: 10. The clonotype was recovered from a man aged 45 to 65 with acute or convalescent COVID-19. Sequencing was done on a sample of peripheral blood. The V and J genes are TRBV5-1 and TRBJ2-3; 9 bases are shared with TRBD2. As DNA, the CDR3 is TGCGCCAGCAGAACAGCGGGGGGATCCGCTAGCACAGATACGCAGTATTTT. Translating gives CASRTAGGSASTDTQYF.